This T cell receptor beta chain is from a study of blood T cell repertoires in COVID-19. Trimming took 0 bases from V and 3 from J, leaving 14 bases between them. Germline loops: CDR1 LGHNA, CDR2 YNFKEQ. The CDR3 runs to 16 residues. Sequenced by immunoSEQ multiplex PCR; TCRdb stores in-frame clones only, minus some. The repertoire consists of hundreds of thousands of clones, with 70% to 90% occurring once and the leading ten covering under 2.5%. The genes are TRBV4-2 and TRBJ1-2; D is unclear. The sequencing sample was made of peripheral blood. The sequence came from a woman in her thirties or forties who had recovered from COVID-19. The CDR3 DNA reads as TGTGCCAGCAGCCAAGAAGCCCCGTCTGCCTACTATGGCTACACCTTC. It encodes CASSQEAPSAYYGYTF.